This TCR beta chain was captured by sequencing in a study of T cells in Graves' hyperthyroidism and ophthalmopathy (dated by TCRdb to between 2019 and 2020). Looking at the study overall: Peripheral blood was collected at initial diagnosis, before any treatment. Thyroid tissue and blood T-cell repertoires from several Graves' hyperthyroidism patients were also compared in the study. For training and testing, the 100 or so patients in the discovery cohort were randomly divided in a 7:3 ratio. Once sampling was done, hyperthyroidism patients were given methimazole at a starting dose of 30 mg daily, whereas ophthalmopathy patients were given high-dose intravenous methylprednisolone. The paper reports TCR Vbeta CDR3 sequencing of approximately 140 peripheral blood samples: under 45 ophthalmopathy, roughly 74 hyperthyroidism and some 17 progressor patients. To identify distinguishing TCR V-J signatures, a discovery cohort of some 100 patients was used, comprising 43 with Graves' ophthalmopathy and around 60 with stable Graves' hyperthyroidism. Prospective prediction of ophthalmopathy was tested in an independent validation cohort consisting of 18 to 20 hyperthyroidism patients and approximately 16 patients who later progressed to ophthalmopathy.

Looking up the germline V gene yields CDR1 ENHRY and CDR2 SYGVKD. CDR3 length: 15 amino acids, cysteine to phenylalanine. Of all the DNA, just the CDR3 is kept, 45 bases in frame from base 1. Trimming removed 5 bases from V and 2 bases from J, leaving 15 bases between the germline ends. Study-wide conclusions, independent of this receptor: During validation, the model predicted progression to ophthalmopathy a median of around 7 months ahead of onset, with more than 60% sensitivity and more than 72% specificity. Most expanded thyroid clonotypes (frequency above 0.001) were also found in blood, which suggests that blood repertoires may mirror thyroid immune responses. A model built on a 13 V-J signature distinguished ophthalmopathy from stable hyperthyroidism, reaching roughly 88% sensitivity and under 84% specificity in cross-validation and 80%/75% in testing. No statistical method was used to fix the sample size in advance, and group allocation was not hidden from the investigators.

This clonotype occurred many times. Its antigen is currently not known. No much larger clonotype is one base removed from it; base qualities were not supplied. The hyperthyroidism patients were between 18 and 65 years old and newly diagnosed, with a disease duration of less than 2 months. The study excluded patients with uncontrolled infections, other autoimmune diseases, pregnancy or lactation. Diagnoses were based on clinical symptoms, serum thyroxine and TRAb, thyroid ultrasound and orbital computed tomography. Blood from progressor patients was collected at the time of first diagnosis with hyperthyroidism, before any ophthalmopathy symptoms had appeared. PBMCs were isolated from approximately 10 ml of fresh peripheral blood by Ficoll-Paque density gradient centrifugation. Progressor patients were first diagnosed with Graves' hyperthyroidism and then developed ophthalmopathy during follow-up. Total RNA was extracted using Trizol reagent, and RNA quality was assessed on an Agilent 2100 Bioanalyzer.

The TCR beta CDR3 regions were amplified from RNA transcripts. A first-round RT-PCR of the TCR CDR3 used the HTBI primer set with the Qiagen OneStep RT-PCR kit. Libraries were constructed in a second round of multiplex PCR, after which size selection and purification were performed. Sequencing of the libraries was done on an Illumina HiSeq2000 using paired-end 100 bp reads. The study's own analysis went as follows. SOAPnuke was used to process the raw data, throwing out any read that contained adapters or uncalled bases, had a mean Phred below 15, or lacked an exact constant-primer or identifier match. COPE v1.2.5 was used to merge high-quality paired reads, and clonotypes were defined as unique nucleotide sequences. Clonotypes were aligned to IMGT TRBV, TRBD and TRBJ reference segments using MiTCR v1.1. Only V-J combinations with frequency above 0.0001, covering about 99% of repertoires, were analysed. The TCS score was defined as the ratio of F50 (clonal expansion) to E x V (chaos), calculated using BLOSUM62-based TCRdist between CDR3 peptides within each V-J. Welch's t-statistics and random forest reduced fewer than 600 V-J features to about 12, which were used in a naive Bayes classifier (R e1071). TCRdb reanalyzed the raw reads on its own, using fastp at Q25 for trimming and MiXCR for clone calling, and kept in-frame beta chains. CDR3 protein duplicates are merged, each entry listing the most common genes and DNA. The V and J calls and clone size are TCRdb's, not the authors'. The sample includes roughly 500,000 distinct CDR3 sequences, with 11% to 15% observed a single time. Roughly 5.5% of the sample is taken by the ten largest.

The receptor was isolated from a woman aged 30 to 39 with Graves' hyperthyroidism that later progressed to Graves' ophthalmopathy. The sample consisted of blood. The sequence is built from TRBV10-3 and TRBJ1-1; the D gene lacks a confident call. This receptor has the CDR3 CAISSREGTNTEAFF. The DNA sequence is as follows: TGTGCCATCAGTTCAAGGGAGGGAACCAACACTGAAGCTTTCTTT.